The 22 T cell receptor beta chains listed next were all sequenced from one sample in a study of blood T cells in healthy people across ages. A second PCR, run for about 6 to 11 cycles, used a sample-barcoded 5' primer plus a J-beta primer mix. MiXCR, run by TCRdb on the 5' RACE reads, gives a single entry per CDR3 protein. The sample lists fewer than 650,000 distinct CDR3 sequences, 27% occurring once. These records were also assigned to another study, of T cells of mothers and their children.

The specimen sequenced was blood. Receptor source: a boy aged 2 to 10 in good health.

The rearrangement joins TRBV21-1 to TRBJ1-6; TRBD1 was called by the table and not checked on the DNA. TRBV21-1 is classified as a pseudogene. The length of the CDR3 is 14 residues. CDR3 sequence (DNA): TGTGCCAGCAGCAAATGGTCGGGGGTTTCACCCCTCCACTTT. Encoded protein: CASSKWSGVSPLHF.

About this clonotype itself: This is likely a read error, given that the CDR3 carries no conserved phenylalanine or tryptophan at its end. This chain links TRBV7-9 with TRBJ2-5; 8 bases agree with TRBD2. CDR1 and CDR2 from the germline V gene are SEHNR and FQNEAQ (reference sequence). The CDR3 extends over 15 amino acids. J lost 4 bases, V lost 3 bases, and 7 bases had no gene match. CDR3 sequence reads: CASSLGTRLGETQYL. In DNA, the CDR3 is TGTGCCAGCAGCTTGGGGACTAGGTTGGGAGAGACCCAGTACCTC.

A single count supports this clonotype. This chain joins TRBV12-3 or TRBV12-4 and TRBJ1-1; D is uncertain. This CDR3 spans 11 amino acids. The V gene lost 7 bases and the J gene lost 0 bases, with 3 bases spanning the gap. CDR3 nucleotide sequence: TGTGCCAGCAACTTGAACACTGAAGCTTTCTTT. This translates into CASNLNTEAFF.

The CDR3 reads CASKLNQQGNSPLHF. The CDR3 nucleotides are TGTGCCAGCAAACTAAATCAGCAGGGGAATTCACCCCTCCACTTT. This chain joins TRBV27 and TRBJ1-6, with a weak D call TRBD1 (6 bases). V gave up 7 bases and J gave up 7 bases, with 17 bases separating them. The CDR3 extends over 15 amino acids. Germline V lookup: CDR1 MNHEY, CDR2 SMNVEV (reference sequence).

This clonotype was observed many times. This rearrangement joins TRBV18 to TRBJ2-1, with D possibly matching TRBD2 (6 bases). Germline values: CDR1 KGHSH, CDR2 LQKENI. This CDR3 is built from 15 residues. Trimming removed 1 base from V and 0 bases from J, with 7 bases in between. CDR3 sequence reads: CASSPLADSYNEQFF. In nucleotides, the CDR3 is TGTGCCAGCTCACCACTAGCGGACTCCTACAATGAGCAGTTCTTC.

In this sample, this clonotype turned up many times. V is TRBV3-1 and J is TRBJ2-3; D call uncertain. There are 13 residues in the CDR3. The germline V and J ends were trimmed by 0 bases and 6 bases, with 7 bases remaining between them. Germline assignment: CDR1 LGHDT and CDR2 YNNKEL (reference sequence). As DNA, the CDR3 is TGTGCCAGCAGCCAAGATAGAGCGGATACGCAGTATTTT. Protein: CASSQDRADTQYF.

A few counts support this clonotype. The rearrangement joins TRBV6-2 or TRBV6-3 to TRBJ2-7, with 8 nucleotides matching TRBD1. Germline trimming cut 2 bases from V and 1 base from J; bases unmatched to any gene: 4. The CDR3 sequence is 15 residues long. Germline V gene sequence: CDR1 MNHEY, CDR2 SVGEGT. CDR3 sequence reads: CASSYLRTGSYEQYF. CDR3 in DNA: TGTGCCAGCAGTTACCTTAGGACAGGGTCCTACGAGCAGTACTTC.

This clonotype has just a few counts. The J gene is TRBJ2-5, the V gene TRBV12-3 or TRBV12-4, with TRBD2 identical over 12 bases. V dropped 5 bases and J dropped 8; count of bases not matched to a gene: 6. This CDR3 is 14 amino acids long. The CDR3 loop reads CASSQGLAGRTQYF. The CDR3 DNA reads as TGTGCCAGCAGTCAGGGACTAGCGGGTAGAACCCAGTACTTC.

The table lists this clonotype with a few counts. One junction end disagrees with the germline gene, perhaps due to a read error. This chain links TRBV5-3 with TRBJ1-1; D not resolved. TRBV5-3 is identified as an open reading frame with a role that is uncertain. There are 12 residues in the CDR3. CDR3 bases: TGTGCCGGAAGCTTAAAGAACACTGAAGCTTTCTTT. It codes for CAGSLKNTEAFF.

The CDR3 spells CASSQSGTSGVLSYEQYF. The CDR3 DNA follows: TGCGCCAGCAGCCAGTCCGGGACTAGCGGGGTGCTCTCCTACGAGCAGTACTTC. The genes are TRBV5-1 and TRBJ2-7, with 13 bases matching TRBD2. Losses at the gene ends were 4 bases for V and 0 bases for J; bases not matched to a gene: 10. The length of the CDR3 is 18 residues. From germline, CDR1 is SGHRS and CDR2 YFSETQ.

The chain employs TRBV6-2 or TRBV6-3 and TRBJ2-6, with a tentative D call TRBD2 (7 bases). CDR3 length: 15 residues. V gave up 5 bases and J gave up 4 bases, with 12 bases separating them. CDR1 is MNHEY, CDR2 SVGEGT, per germline. The CDR3 reads CASSRGAYGANVLTF. The CDR3 DNA follows: TGTGCCAGCAGTCGGGGGGCGTACGGGGCCAACGTCCTGACTTTC.

In this sample, this clonotype turned up a few times. V and J are TRBV30 and TRBJ1-1; no definite D call. CDR1 and CDR2 (germline): GTSNPN, SVGIG (reference sequence). CDR3 size: 14 residues. V was trimmed by 4 bases and J by 2 bases, leaving 14 bases between them. CDR3 protein: CAWTSRDRNTEAFF. The CDR3 DNA reads as TGTGCCTGGACTTCGAGGGATAGAAACACTGAAGCTTTCTTT.

This clonotype was observed a few times. The chain links TRBV24-1 to TRBJ2-1; no clear D gene. V was clipped by 3 bases and J by 0 bases, with 8 bases between them. Germline V gene data show CDR1 as KGHDR and CDR2 as SFDVKD. The length of the CDR3 is 15 residues. CDR3 coding DNA: TGTGCCACCAGTGATCCGGGTAGCTCCTACAATGAGCAGTTCTTC. It encodes CATSDPGSSYNEQFF.

CDR3 sequence reads: CASSQQREPIYNEQFF. The CDR3 region has the DNA TGTGCCAGCAGTCAGCAGCGGGAACCCATCTACAATGAGCAGTTCTTC. The chain carries TRBV6-2 or TRBV6-3 and TRBJ2-5; the match to TRBD2 covers 7 bases. Judging by the DNA end, TRBJ2-1 fits better; the J call may be wrong. Germline loops: CDR1 MNHEY, CDR2 SVGEGT. This CDR3 is built from 16 residues.

The sample holds a few counts of this clonotype. CDR3 sequence: CASSSRGQYNEQFF. The CDR3 DNA reads as TGTGCCAGCAGCTCGAGGGGACAGTACAATGAGCAGTTCTTC. The V gene is TRBV13, the J gene TRBJ2-1; 7 bases are shared with TRBD1. The CDR3 has 14 amino acids. Trimming took 4 bases from V and 4 from J; bases not matched to a gene: 4. CDR1 is PRHDT and CDR2 is FYEKMQ in the germline V gene (reference sequence).

This chain uses TRBV15 with TRBJ2-5; no clear D. The DNA end is a closer match to TRBJ2-7, so the J assignment may be wrong. The CDR3 covers 15 residues. Germline loops: CDR1 LNHNV, CDR2 YYDKDF (reference sequence). For the CDR3, the DNA is TGTGCCACCAGCAGAGACCTCCAGGCCACCTACGAGCAGTACTTC. Translated: CATSRDLQATYEQYF.

This clonotype was picked up one time. The rearrangement joins TRBV7-8 to TRBJ2-7, with 8 bases fitting TRBD1. Germline V lookup: CDR1 SGHVS, CDR2 FQNEAQ. J was trimmed by 1 base and V by 4 bases; bases with no gene match: 12. This CDR3 contains 17 residues. In DNA, the CDR3 is TGTGCCAGCAGCTCCTACCCCCAGGGGGCAGGGTCCTACGAGCAGTACTTC. Protein: CASSSYPQGAGSYEQYF.

This chain joins TRBV21-1 and TRBJ1-1; the tabulated D call, TRBD1, remains unverified against the DNA. TRBV21-1 is reported as a pseudogene. This CDR3 comprises 17 residues. In nucleotides, the CDR3 is TGTGCCAGCAGCAATACCGTCCTGGACAGGGCACTCCCTGAAGCTTTCTTT. Its translation: CASSNTVLDRALPEAFF.

This sequence joins TRBV5-4 and TRBJ2-5; TRBD2 agrees at 12 bases. The CDR3 totals 15 residues. Germline V CDR1 and CDR2: SGHNT, YYREEE (reference sequence). The trim removed 4 bases at V and 11 bases at J, leaving 12 bases unmatched. This CDR3 reads CASSTSGGRSYKQYF. CDR3 DNA: TGTGCCAGCAGCACTAGCGGGGGGCGGTCCTACAAGCAGTACTTC.

CDR3 DNA: TGCAGTGCAATGACAGGGAGACACTACAATGAGCAGTTCTTC. Translated, it gives CSAMTGRHYNEQFF. The chain employs TRBV20-1 and TRBJ2-1; the match to TRBD1 covers 7 bases. The V gene's germline CDR1 is DFQATT and CDR2 SNEGSKA (reference sequence). This CDR3 is 14 amino acids long. Trimming cost V 6 bases and J 3 bases; bases outside gene matches: 8.

This clonotype occurred a few times. The genes are TRBV20-1 and TRBJ1-1; perhaps TRBD1 as D (5 bases). The V end was cut by 3 bases, the J end by 1 base, with 9 bases between. Germline loops: CDR1 DFQATT, CDR2 SNEGSKA (reference sequence). This CDR3 has 13 residues. CDR3 nucleotides: TGCAGTGCTAGCCCGGGGGGGAACACTGAAGCTTTCTTT. As protein: CSASPGGNTEAFF.

This clonotype has only a few counts. The CDR3 region is CASSSDEETQYF. CDR3 nucleotide sequence: TGTGCCAGCAGCTCCGACGAAGAGACCCAGTACTTC. The chain employs TRBV7-2 and TRBJ2-5; D uncertain. The CDR3 extends over 12 amino acids. CDR1 is SGHTA, CDR2 FQGNSA, per germline. Trimming took off 4 bases at V and 3 bases at J, with 6 bases between the two ends.